These 10 T cell receptor beta chains share one sample of origin, sequenced in a study of OX40 agonist ivuxolimab in advanced cancers. Libraries came from the immunoSEQ multiplex PCR assay. TCRdb limited this immuneACCESS table to in-frame rearrangements with V and J called. A share of clones is missing; checked studies link under half to unresolved V genes, and the rest is unexplained. The sample records 50,000 to 70,000 clones, over 85% of which are singletons. Roughly 18% of the sample comes from the top ten. This specimen was CD4+ or CD8+ T cells sorted from blood, taken in a trial of the OX40 agonist ivuxolimab. Receptors originate from an adult with an advanced solid tumor such as melanoma, head and neck, liver or kidney cancer.

This chain links TRBV7-9 with TRBJ2-1, with TRBD2 identical over 9 bases. CDR3 length equals 15 residues. Germline trimming cut 5 bases from V and 8 bases from J; bases unmatched to any gene: 10. Germline values: CDR1 SEHNR, CDR2 FQNEAQ (reference sequence). CDR3: CASSPSAGGFDEQFF. In DNA form, the CDR3 reads TGTGCCAGCAGCCCATCAGCGGGAGGCTTTGATGAGCAGTTCTTC.

This rearrangement joins TRBV6-6 to TRBJ2-7, with D tentatively TRBD1 or TRBD2 (5 bases each). V lost 7 bases and J lost 2, with 15 bases in between. CDR3 length: 14 residues. Germline V gene data show CDR1 as MNHNY and CDR2 as SVGAGI (reference sequence). CDR3 amino acids: CASIAYVGAYEQYF. DNA of the CDR3: TGTGCCAGCATAGCCTATGTGGGGGCCTACGAGCAGTACTTC.

V gene TRBV23-1 combines with J gene TRBJ2-3, with 9 nucleotides matching TRBD1. TRBV23-1 is labeled an ORF, and its function is uncertain. Trimming cost V 9 bases and J 3 bases; bases outside gene matches: 4. The CDR3 is 13 residues long. CDR3 nucleotides: TGCGCCAGTACAGGGGGCCTTACAGATACGCAGTATTTT. This sequence encodes CASTGGLTDTQYF.

The chain links TRBV4-2 to TRBJ2-3, with D perhaps given as TRBD1 or TRBD2 (5 bases each). V was clipped by 7 bases and J by 2 bases, with 10 bases between them. CDR1 and CDR2 (germline): LGHNA, YNFKEQ. The CDR3 is made up of 13 amino acids. CDR3 region: CASKTGPTDTQYF. The DNA of the CDR3 is TGTGCCAGCAAAACGGGGCCCACAGATACGCAGTATTTT.

This chain joins TRBV5-3 and TRBJ1-2; 7 bases match TRBD1. TRBV5-3 is noted as an ORF with a role that remains uncertain. The V gene end was trimmed by 3 bases and the J gene end by 7 bases; junction bases not matched to a gene: 6. The CDR3 covers 13 residues. The CDR3 sequence: CARSSRQGPGYTF. The DNA for the CDR3 is TGTGCCAGAAGCTCAAGACAGGGCCCTGGCTACACCTTC.

This chain connects TRBV5-6 to TRBJ2-3, with 11 bases matching TRBD2. This CDR3 has 17 amino acids. Germline V lookup: CDR1 SGHDT, CDR2 YYEEEE. Trimming cost V 0 bases and J 5 bases; bases outside gene matches: 8. The CDR3 sequence: CASSLGLAGSFGDTQYF. CDR3 in DNA: TGTGCCAGCAGCTTGGGACTAGCGGGAAGCTTTGGAGATACGCAGTATTTT.

In the case of this clone: Other DNA sequences in the same sample also yield this CDR3. The CDR3 is CASSPTSGSSYNEQFF. The CDR3 DNA is TGTGCCAGCAGCCCAACTAGCGGGAGCTCCTACAATGAGCAGTTCTTC. The V and J genes are TRBV7-9 and TRBJ2-1, with TRBD2 identical over 11 bases. Trimming at V came to 5 bases and at J to 0 bases, leaving 3 bases not matched to a gene. The CDR3 has 16 amino acids. CDR1 SEHNR and CDR2 FQNEAQ come from the germline V gene (reference sequence).

The chain uses TRBV28 and TRBJ2-3; the match to TRBD2 covers 12 bases. Germline lookup yields CDR1 MDHEN and CDR2 SYDVKM. V was pared by 8 bases and J by 5 bases, with 8 bases of the junction left unmatched. The CDR3 has 15 residues. CDR3 DNA sequence: TGTGCCAGCGGTCCTAGCGGGAGGGGGAAAGATACGCAGTATTTT. It translates to CASGPSGRGKDTQYF.

The chain recombines TRBV7-9 with TRBJ2-3; 7 bases align to TRBD1. The CDR3 has 14 amino acids. In germline, CDR1 is SEHNR, CDR2 FQNEAQ (reference sequence). Trimming removed 5 bases from V and 4 bases from J; junction bases left unmatched: 6. The CDR3 here is CASSQDRTPDTQYF. The CDR3 nucleotides are TGTGCCAGCAGCCAGGACAGGACCCCAGATACGCAGTATTTT.

This chain links TRBV13 with TRBJ2-7, with D tentatively TRBD1 (6 bases). V shed 2 bases and J shed 4 bases, with 42 bases lying between them. The CDR3 runs to 24 residues. Per germline, CDR1 PRHDT and CDR2 FYEKMQ (reference sequence). CDR3 residues: CASSLQGIPIGDLLAVGSKYEQYF. The CDR3 DNA reads as TGTGCCAGCAGCTTACAGGGGATCCCTATTGGGGACCTTTTAGCCGTGGGCTCAAAGTACGAGCAGTACTTC. Using reference TRBV13 and TRBJ2-7 for the parts outside the CDR3, the full variable domain is AAGVIQSPRHLIKEKRETATLKCYPIPRHDTVYWYQQGPGQDPQFLISFYEKMQSDKGSIPDRFSAQQFSDYHSELNMSSLELGDSALYFCASSLQGIPIGDLLAVGSKYEQYFGPGTRLTVT.